A selection of T cell receptor beta chains follows, all from one sample in a study of CD8+CD57+ T cells in acquired aplastic anemia. TCRdb independently ran MiXCR on the reads; one entry per CDR3 protein. The sample carries roughly 290,000 distinct CDR3 sequences, 45% to 65% recorded once. Sequenced input: sorted CD4+, CD8+, or CD8+CD57+ T cells (not recorded which) from PBMCs. The source of these receptors is a human donor with aplastic anemia. The CDR3 runs from the conserved cysteine through the conserved F or W. The D gene is left open where the match is weak. Not all rows give a size; the values are once, few, many and, for expanded clones, a class.

v_gene	abundance	len	d_gene	j_gene	CDR3aa	CDR3nt
TRBV25-1	.	14	TRBD2	TRBJ2-1	CASSPRTRRDEQFF	TGTGCCAGCAGTCCGCGGACTAGACGGGATGAGCAGTTCTTC
TRBV28	few	15	.	TRBJ1-1	CASSLSVNPNTEAFF	TGTGCCAGCAGTTTATCCGTTAACCCGAACACTGAAGCTTTCTTT
TRBV25-1	.	14	.	TRBJ2-7	CASTPSRFPYEQYF	TGTGCCAGCACCCCCAGTCGCTTTCCCTACGAGCAGTACTTC
TRBV12-3/TRBV12-4	.	14	.	TRBJ2-3	CASRQGVRTDTQYF	TGTGCCAGCAGGCAGGGAGTGCGGACAGATACGCAGTATTTT
TRBV20-1	.	16	TRBD2	TRBJ2-1	CSASLAGGSSYNEQFF	TGCAGTGCTAGTCTAGCGGGAGGGAGCTCCTACAATGAGCAGTTCTTC
TRBV24-1	few	16	.	TRBJ2-5	CATSDFPRSEQETQYF	TGTGCCACCAGTGATTTCCCCAGATCAGAGCAAGAGACCCAGTACTTC
TRBV19	many	12	.	TRBJ1-1	CASIKGNTEAFF	TGTGCCAGTATTAAGGGGAACACTGAAGCTTTCTTT
TRBV7-3	.	14	.	TRBJ1-2	CASSQVSAADGYTF	TGTGCCAGCAGCCAAGTATCTGCTGCCGATGGCTACACCTTC
TRBV2	.	15	.	TRBJ1-2	CASSDIGDVNYGYTF	TGTGCCAGCAGTGATATAGGGGACGTTAACTATGGCTACACCTTC
TRBV7-9	.	16	.	TRBJ2-2	CASSGGLEPSTGELFF	TGTGCCAGCAGCGGGGGTTTGGAGCCTAGCACCGGGGAGCTGTTTTTT
TRBV28	once	13	.	TRBJ1-6	CASSPPLLPALHF	TGTGCCAGCAGTCCCCCACTCCTCCCAGCCCTCCACTTT
TRBV4-1	.	14	.	TRBJ2-1	CASSILVRYNEQFF	TGCGCCAGCAGTATACTAGTACGCTACAATGAGCAGTTCTTC
TRBV3-1	many	14	.	TRBJ1-1	CASSQSLGDTEAFF	TGTGCCAGCAGCCAAAGTCTAGGGGACACTGAAGCTTTCTTT
TRBV2	.	13	TRBD1	TRBJ1-6	CASSEAGVGQSHF	TGTGCCAGCAGTGAAGCGGGTGTGGGACAGTCTCACTTT
TRBV20-1	.	14	.	TRBJ1-1	CSARALRGQKDTFF	TGCAGTGCTAGAGCCCTGAGGGGACAAAAGGATACTTTCTTT
TRBV7-2	.	19	TRBD1	TRBJ1-6	CASSLKVEIRQGRNSPLHF	TGTGCCAGCAGCTTAAAGGTTGAGATTAGACAGGGGAGAAATTCACCCCTCCACTTT
TRBV29-1	few	14	.	TRBJ1-1	CSVARQDMNTEAFF	TGCAGCGTCGCCCGACAGGACATGAACACTGAAGCTTTCTTT
TRBV15	.	14	.	TRBJ2-1	CATSRGSTYNEQFF	TGTGCCACCAGCAGAGGCAGCACCTACAATGAGCAGTTCTTC
TRBV19	.	13	TRBD1	TRBJ1-2	CASSRTGDYGYTF	TGTGCCAGTAGCCGAACAGGGGACTATGGCTACACCTTC
TRBV20-1	.	11	.	TRBJ2-7	CSANRGGEQYF	TGCAGTGCCAACAGGGGAGGGGAGCAGTACTTC